The clone carrying this TCR beta chain was seen ten or more times. The target antigen is unknown. The data stem from a study of neurological immune-mediated disorders. The method for making cDNA was 5'RACE, and it used 10-nucleotide random UMIs. TCRdb processed the 5' RACE reads anew with MiXCR; each CDR3 protein has one entry. The sample has fewer than 85,000 distinct CDR3 sequences, roughly 3.9% seen once. Study outcomes and limitations: Whereas HTLV-1-associated myelopathy showed the most TCR clonal expansion, multiple sclerosis showed the least, with levels below those of healthy controls.

With 2 bases removed from V and 2 bases from J, the gap between germline ends came to 9 bases. Germline CDR1 reads DFQATT; CDR2 reads SNEGSKA (reference sequence). The length of the CDR3 is 13 residues. The TCR sequence derives from a man aged 25-40 years with multiple sclerosis. Specimen: PBMCs. This chain connects TRBV20-1 to TRBJ1-2; D is undetermined. Here the CDR3 DNA reads TGCAGTGCTAGAAATTCAGGAAACTATGGCTACACCTTC. Its translation: CSARNSGNYGYTF.